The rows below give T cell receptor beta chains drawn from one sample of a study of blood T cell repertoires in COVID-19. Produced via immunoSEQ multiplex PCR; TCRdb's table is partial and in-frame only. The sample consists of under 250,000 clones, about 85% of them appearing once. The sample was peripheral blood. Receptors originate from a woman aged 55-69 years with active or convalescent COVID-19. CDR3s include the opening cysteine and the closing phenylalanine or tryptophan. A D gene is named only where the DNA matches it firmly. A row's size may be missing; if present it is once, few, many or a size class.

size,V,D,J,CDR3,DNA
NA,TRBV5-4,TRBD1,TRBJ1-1,CASSLVGQGAMNTEAFF,TGTGCCAGCAGCTTGGTTGGACAGGGGGCGATGAACACTGAAGCTTTCTTT
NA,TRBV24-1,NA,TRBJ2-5,CATSDFAAVGETQYF,TGTGCCACCAGTGATTTTGCGGCGGTGGGAGAGACCCAGTACTTC
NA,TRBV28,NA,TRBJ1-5,CASSFGQLNQPQHF,TGTGCCAGCAGTTTCGGACAGTTAAATCAGCCCCAGCATTTT
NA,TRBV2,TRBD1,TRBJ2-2,CASSEQGAGELFF,TGTGCCAGCAGTGAGCAGGGGGCCGGGGAGCTGTTTTTT
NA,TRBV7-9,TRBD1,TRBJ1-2,CASSVGQGNYGYTF,TGTGCCAGCAGCGTGGGACAGGGTAACTATGGCTACACCTTC
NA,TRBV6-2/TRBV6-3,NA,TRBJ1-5,CASSYGGRQPQHF,TGTGCCAGCAGTTACGGAGGGCGTCAGCCCCAGCATTTT
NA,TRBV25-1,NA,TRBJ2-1,CASRGQRPYNEQFF,TGTGCCAGCAGGGGACAACGCCCCTACAATGAGCAGTTCTTC
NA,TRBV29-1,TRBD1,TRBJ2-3,CSVSRQGTSTDTQYF,TGCAGCGTCAGCCGACAGGGCACCAGCACAGATACGCAGTATTTT
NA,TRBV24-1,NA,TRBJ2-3,CATSGRISTDTQYF,TGTGCCACCAGTGGGCGGATAAGCACAGATACGCAGTATTTT
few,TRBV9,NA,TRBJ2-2,CASSVGREDTGELFF,TGTGCCAGCAGCGTAGGGCGGGAAGACACCGGGGAGCTGTTTTTT
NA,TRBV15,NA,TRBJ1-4,CATSPGATNEKLFF,TGTGCCACCAGCCCGGGGGCAACTAATGAAAAACTGTTTTTT
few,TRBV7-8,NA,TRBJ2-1,CASSSINEQFF,TGTGCCAGCAGCTCCATTAATGAGCAGTTCTTC
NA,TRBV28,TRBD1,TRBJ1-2,CASRVGTGRYGYTF,TGTGCCAGCAGAGTTGGGACAGGGAGATATGGCTACACCTTC
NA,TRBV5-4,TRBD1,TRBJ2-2,CASRATGGAAGELFF,TGTGCCAGCAGGGCTACAGGGGGCGCCGCCGGGGAGCTGTTTTTT
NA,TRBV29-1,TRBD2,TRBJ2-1,CSDQLAGSTNEQFF,TGCAGCGACCAACTAGCGGGTTCAACTAATGAGCAGTTCTTC
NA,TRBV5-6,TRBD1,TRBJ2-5,CASSLQGSQETQYF,TGTGCCAGCAGCTTACAGGGGTCCCAAGAGACCCAGTACTTC
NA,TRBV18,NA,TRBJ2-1,CASSPNRAEDEQFF,TGTGCCAGCTCACCTAATCGAGCAGAGGATGAGCAGTTCTTC
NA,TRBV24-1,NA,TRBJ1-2,CATSDPTGINYGYTF,TGTGCCACCAGTGATCCAACCGGGATCAACTATGGCTACACCTTC
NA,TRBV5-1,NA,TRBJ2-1,CASSLAPAGRLNNEQFF,TGCGCCAGCAGCTTGGCCCCGGCGGGGAGGCTTAACAATGAGCAGTTCTTC
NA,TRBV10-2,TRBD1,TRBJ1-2,CASSTPTGIGGYTF,TGCGCCAGCAGTACTCCGACAGGGATCGGTGGCTACACCTTC
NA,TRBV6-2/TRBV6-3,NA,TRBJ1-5,CASSYGGGNQPQHF,TGTGCCAGCAGTTACGGGGGCGGCAATCAGCCCCAGCATTTT
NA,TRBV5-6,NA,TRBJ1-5,CASSLPGVSQPQHF,TGTGCCAGCAGCTTGCCCGGGGTTAGTCAGCCCCAGCATTTT
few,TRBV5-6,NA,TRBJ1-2,CASLRRGARGGYTF,TGTGCCAGCCTGCGGCGGGGAGCGAGAGGTGGCTACACCTTC
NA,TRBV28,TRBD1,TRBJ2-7,CASSSTTDRGYEQYF,TGTGCCAGCAGTTCGACCACAGACAGGGGCTACGAGCAGTACTTC
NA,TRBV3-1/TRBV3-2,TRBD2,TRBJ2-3,CASSLGLASDTQYF,TGTGCCAGCAGCTTGGGACTAGCGTCAGATACGCAGTATTTT
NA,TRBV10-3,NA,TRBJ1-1,CAIQGVMNTEAFF,TGTGCCATCCAAGGGGTAATGAACACTGAAGCTTTCTTT
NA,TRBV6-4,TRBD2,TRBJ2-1,CASSPGMVLAGGNEQFF,TGTGCCAGCAGTCCCGGTATGGTACTAGCGGGAGGCAATGAGCAGTTCTTC
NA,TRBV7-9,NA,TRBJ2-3,CASSLLAALPGADTQYF,TGTGCCAGCAGCTTATTAGCGGCCCTACCGGGGGCAGATACGCAGTATTTT
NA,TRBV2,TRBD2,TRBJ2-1,CASSVVSGGGYEQFF,TGTGCCAGCAGTGTGGTTAGCGGGGGAGGTTATGAGCAGTTCTTC
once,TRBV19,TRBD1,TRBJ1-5,CASTLTGTENNQPQHF,TGTGCCAGTACCTTGACCGGGACAGAAAACAATCAGCCCCAGCATTTT
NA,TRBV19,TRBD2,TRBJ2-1,CASSLGDSGRNEQFF,TGTGCCAGTAGTCTCGGGGATAGCGGGAGAAATGAGCAGTTCTTC
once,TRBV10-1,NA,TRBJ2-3,CASSVTLSADTQYF,TGCGCCAGCAGTGTTACCCTTAGCGCAGATACGCAGTATTTT
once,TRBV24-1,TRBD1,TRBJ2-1,CATSTGGYNEQFF,TGTGCCACTTCGACAGGGGGGTACAATGAGCAGTTCTTC
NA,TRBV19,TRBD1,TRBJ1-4,CASSYGTGLNEKLFF,TGTGCCAGTAGTTACGGGACAGGGCTTAATGAAAAACTGTTTTTT
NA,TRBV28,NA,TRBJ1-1,CASTSRGGRAGAGTFF,TGTGCCAGCACTAGCCGGGGGGGCCGGGCCGGGGCGGGGACTTTCTTT
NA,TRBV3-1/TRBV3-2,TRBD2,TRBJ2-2,CASSRGTSFTGELFF,TGTGCCAGCAGCCGGGGGACTAGTTTCACCGGGGAGCTGTTTTTT
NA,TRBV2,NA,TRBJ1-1,CASSLGGVYTEAFF,TGTGCCAGCAGTCTGGGGGGGGTTTACACTGAAGCTTTCTTT
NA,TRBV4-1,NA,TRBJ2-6,CASSQGRLVSGANVLTF,TGCGCCAGCAGCCAAGGAAGACTCGTCTCTGGGGCCAACGTCCTGACTTTC
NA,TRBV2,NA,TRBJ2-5,CASSEALVMGGTQYF,TGTGCCAGCAGTGAAGCCTTGGTGATGGGGGGGACCCAGTACTTC
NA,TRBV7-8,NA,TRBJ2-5,CASSLARWGQQETQYF,TGTGCCAGCAGCTTAGCGAGGTGGGGCCAGCAAGAGACCCAGTACTTC
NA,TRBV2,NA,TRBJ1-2,CASSRDTDYGYTF,TGTGCCAGCAGCCGGGACACAGACTATGGCTACACCTTC
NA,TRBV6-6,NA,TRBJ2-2,CASSYSPDTGELFF,TGTGCCAGCAGTTACTCGCCGGACACCGGGGAGCTGTTTTTT
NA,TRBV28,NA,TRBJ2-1,CASSFWSSYNEQFF,TGTGCCAGCAGTTTCTGGAGCTCCTACAATGAGCAGTTCTTC
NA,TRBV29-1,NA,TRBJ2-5,CSVAAGEETQYF,TGCAGCGTTGCGGCCGGGGAGGAGACCCAGTACTTC
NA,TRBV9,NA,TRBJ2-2,CASSVDRPHTGELFF,TGTGCCAGCAGCGTCGACAGACCCCATACCGGGGAGCTGTTTTTT
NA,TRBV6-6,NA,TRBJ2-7,CASKGLGVNYEQYF,TGTGCCAGCAAAGGGTTAGGGGTTAACTACGAGCAGTACTTC
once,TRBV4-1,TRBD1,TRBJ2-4,CASSPRQGAKNIQYF,TGCGCCAGCAGCCCTCGACAGGGGGCCAAAAACATTCAGTACTTC